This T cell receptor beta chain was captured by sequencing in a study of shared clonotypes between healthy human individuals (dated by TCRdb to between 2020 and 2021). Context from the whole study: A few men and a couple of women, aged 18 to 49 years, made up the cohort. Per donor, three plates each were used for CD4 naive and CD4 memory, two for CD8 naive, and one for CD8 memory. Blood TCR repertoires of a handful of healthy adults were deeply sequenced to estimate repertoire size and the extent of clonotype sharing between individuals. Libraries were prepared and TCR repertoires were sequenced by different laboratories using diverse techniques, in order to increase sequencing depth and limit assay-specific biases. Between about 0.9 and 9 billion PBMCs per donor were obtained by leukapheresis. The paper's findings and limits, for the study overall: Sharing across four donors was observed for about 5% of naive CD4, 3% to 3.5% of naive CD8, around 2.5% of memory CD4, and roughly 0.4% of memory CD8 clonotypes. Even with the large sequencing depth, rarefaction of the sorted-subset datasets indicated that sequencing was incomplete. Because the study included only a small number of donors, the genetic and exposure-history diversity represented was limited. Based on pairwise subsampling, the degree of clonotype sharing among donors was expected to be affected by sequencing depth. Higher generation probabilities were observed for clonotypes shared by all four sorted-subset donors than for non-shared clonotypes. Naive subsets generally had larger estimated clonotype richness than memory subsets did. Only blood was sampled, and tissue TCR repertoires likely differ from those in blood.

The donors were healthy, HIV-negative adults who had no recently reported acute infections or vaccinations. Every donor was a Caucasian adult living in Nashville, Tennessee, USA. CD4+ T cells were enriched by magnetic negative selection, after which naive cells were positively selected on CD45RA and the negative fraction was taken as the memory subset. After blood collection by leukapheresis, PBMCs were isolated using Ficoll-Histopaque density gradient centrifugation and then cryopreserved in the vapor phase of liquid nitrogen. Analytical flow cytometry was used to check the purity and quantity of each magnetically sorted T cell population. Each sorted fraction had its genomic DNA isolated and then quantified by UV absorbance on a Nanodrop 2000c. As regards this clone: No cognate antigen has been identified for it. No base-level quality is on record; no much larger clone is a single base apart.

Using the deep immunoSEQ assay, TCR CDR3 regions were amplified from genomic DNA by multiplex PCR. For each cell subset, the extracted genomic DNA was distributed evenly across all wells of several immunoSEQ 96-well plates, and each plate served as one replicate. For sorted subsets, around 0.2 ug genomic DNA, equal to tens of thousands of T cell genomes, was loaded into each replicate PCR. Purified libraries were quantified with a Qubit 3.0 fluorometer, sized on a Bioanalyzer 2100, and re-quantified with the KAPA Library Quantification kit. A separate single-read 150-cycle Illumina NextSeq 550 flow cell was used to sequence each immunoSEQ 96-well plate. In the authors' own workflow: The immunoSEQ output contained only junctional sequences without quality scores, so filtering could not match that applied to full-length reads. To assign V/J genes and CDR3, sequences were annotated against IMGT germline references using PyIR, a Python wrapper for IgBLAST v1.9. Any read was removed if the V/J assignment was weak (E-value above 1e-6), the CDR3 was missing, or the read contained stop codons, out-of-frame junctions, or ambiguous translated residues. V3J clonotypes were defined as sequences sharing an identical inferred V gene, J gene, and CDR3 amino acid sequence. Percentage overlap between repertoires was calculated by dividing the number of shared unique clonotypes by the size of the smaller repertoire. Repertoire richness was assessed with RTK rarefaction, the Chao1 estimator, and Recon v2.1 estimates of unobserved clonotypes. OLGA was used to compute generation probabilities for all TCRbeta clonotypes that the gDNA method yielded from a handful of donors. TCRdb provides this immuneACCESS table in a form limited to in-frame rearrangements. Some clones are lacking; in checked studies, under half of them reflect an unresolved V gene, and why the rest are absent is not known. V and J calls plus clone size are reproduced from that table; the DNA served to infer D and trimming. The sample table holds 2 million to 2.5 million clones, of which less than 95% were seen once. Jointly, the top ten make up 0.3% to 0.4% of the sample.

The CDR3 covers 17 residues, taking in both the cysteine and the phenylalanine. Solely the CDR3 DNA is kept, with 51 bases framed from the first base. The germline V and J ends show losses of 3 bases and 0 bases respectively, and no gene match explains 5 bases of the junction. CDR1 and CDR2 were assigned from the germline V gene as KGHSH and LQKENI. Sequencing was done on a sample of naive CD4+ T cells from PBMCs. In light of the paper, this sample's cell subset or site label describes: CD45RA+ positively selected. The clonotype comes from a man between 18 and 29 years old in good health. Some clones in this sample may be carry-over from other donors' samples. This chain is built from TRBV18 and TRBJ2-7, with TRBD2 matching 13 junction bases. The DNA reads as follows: TGTGCCAGCTCACCGGGGACTAGCGGGATCCACTCCTACGAGCAGTACTTC. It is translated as CASSPGTSGIHSYEQYF.